The next 18 T cell receptor beta chains were all read from a single sample in a study of shared T cell receptors in the human thymus. Sequencing used immunoSEQ multiplex PCR; TCRdb keeps in-frame clones, though not all of them. The sample contains hundreds of thousands of clones, around 87% of which appear only once. The sample was also linked to a second study, of human thymus T cells.

Sequencing used thymocytes. The receptors were sampled from a boy less than two years old with a congenital heart defect.

This chain joins TRBV6-1 and TRBJ1-3, with 7 bases fitting TRBD1. Germline values: CDR1 MNHNS, CDR2 SASEGT. CDR3 length: 18 amino acids. With 0 bases clipped from V and 6 bases from J, the junction kept 14 bases outside the gene matches. The CDR3 sequence is CASSEAPGQEGPENTIYF. The DNA of the CDR3 is TGTGCCAGCAGTGAAGCGCCCGGACAGGAGGGACCTGAAAACACCATATATTTT.

This clone was observed once. This chain uses TRBV18 with TRBJ1-1; 10 nucleotides line up with TRBD1. V shed 6 bases and J 6 bases; nucleotides not matched to a gene: 16. The CDR3 extends over 17 amino acids. The germline gives CDR1 KGHSH, CDR2 LQKENI. The CDR3, as DNA: TGTGCCAGCTCCCCTCGGGACAGGGGATCATACGACTCTGAAGCTTTCTTT. Its translation is CASSPRDRGSYDSEAFF.

V usage is TRBV10-3 and J usage is TRBJ1-1; TRBD1 might be the D (6 bases). Per the germline V gene, CDR1 is ENHRY and CDR2 is SYGVKD. The CDR3 has 14 residues. V lost 4 bases and J lost 2, with 11 bases in between. This chain's CDR3 is CAISAGHNNTEAFF. CDR3 DNA sequence: TGTGCCATCAGTGCGGGACACAATAACACTGAAGCTTTCTTT.

This rearrangement joins TRBV5-1 to TRBJ1-5; D might be TRBD1 (6 bases). Germline V gene lookup returns CDR1 SGHRS and CDR2 YFSETQ. This CDR3 region has 15 residues. V lost 3 bases, J lost 3 bases, and 13 bases lay in between. Here the CDR3 reads CASSSEPGHNQPQHF. CDR3 DNA sequence: TGCGCCAGCAGCTCAGAACCGGGACACAATCAGCCCCAGCATTTT.

This rearrangement joins TRBV9 to TRBJ2-1; no clear D gene. CDR1 is SGDLS, CDR2 YYNGEE, per germline. V lost 0 bases, J lost 2 bases, and 9 bases lay in between. This CDR3 is 15 amino acids long. The chain's CDR3 is CASSVEMGTYNEQFF. The CDR3 DNA reads as TGTGCCAGCAGCGTAGAAATGGGCACCTACAATGAGCAGTTCTTC.

V is TRBV9 and J is TRBJ2-1, with D unclear. Germline CDR1 SGDLS, CDR2 YYNGEE. This CDR3 contains 16 residues. V was pared by 0 bases and J by 2 bases, with 12 bases between. CDR3 region: CASSVGSALPYNEQFF. Written as DNA, the CDR3 is TGTGCCAGCAGCGTAGGCAGCGCGCTACCCTACAATGAGCAGTTCTTC.

The rearrangement joins TRBV6-5 to TRBJ2-3; weak D call: TRBD2 (7 bases). CDR1 and CDR2 from the germline V gene are MNHEY and SVGAGI. V lost 5 bases and J 8 bases, leaving 14 bases between the germline ends. The CDR3 extends over 13 amino acids. CDR3 residues: CASSEGGPGTQYF. The CDR3 coding sequence is TGTGCCAGCAGTGAGGGGGGGCCTGGTACGCAGTATTTT.

This clone came up a few times. The V gene is TRBV30, the J gene TRBJ2-2; tentative D call: TRBD1 (7 bases). CDR3 length: 20 amino acids. Between the trimmed V and J ends, which lost 0 bases and 3 bases, there was a span of 26 bases. The germline V gene has CDR1 GTSNPN and CDR2 SVGIG (reference sequence). CDR3 DNA sequence: TGTGCCTGGAGTGTACTTGGGCGTGACAGGGAGGAGAGGGACACCGGGGAGCTGTTTTTT. Translating gives CAWSVLGRDREERDTGELFF. The entire variable domain, with the rest obtained from reference TRBV30 and TRBJ2-2, is as follows: SQTIHQWPATLVQPVGSPLSLECTVEGTSNPNLYWYRQAAGRGLQLLFYSVGIGQISSEVPQNLSASRPQDRQFILSSKKLLLSDSGFYLCAWSVLGRDREERDTGELFFGEGSRLTVL.

This chain connects TRBV7-8 to TRBJ1-1, with D perhaps matching TRBD1 (6 bases). V lost 5 bases and J 0 bases, leaving 16 bases between the germline ends. Germline V lookup: CDR1 SGHVS, CDR2 FQNEAQ. The CDR3 is 16 residues long. In DNA, the CDR3 is TGTGCCAGCAGCACCAAGGGGGACACTTTGAACACTGAAGCTTTCTTT. Translation: CASSTKGDTLNTEAFF. The complete variable domain, with remaining parts taken from reference TRBV7-8 and TRBJ1-1, reads GAGVSQSPRYKVAKRGQDVALRCDPISGHVSLFWYQQALGQGPEFLTYFQNEAQLDKSGLPSDRFFAERPEGSVSTLKIQRTQQEDSAVYLCASSTKGDTLNTEAFFGQGTRLTVV.

This clone has a single count. The genes are TRBV5-6 and TRBJ2-7; tentative D call: TRBD2 (5 bases). Germline lookup yields CDR1 SGHDT and CDR2 YYEEEE. Between the trimmed V and J ends, which lost 0 bases and 6 bases, there was a span of 10 bases. The CDR3 is made up of 13 amino acids. CDR3 protein: CASSLGPAGEQYF. Here the CDR3 DNA reads TGTGCCAGCAGCTTGGGTCCTGCGGGCGAGCAGTACTTC.

The V gene is TRBV7-2, the J gene TRBJ2-3; 9 bases map to TRBD2. The CDR3 covers 15 residues. Trimming cost V 5 bases and J 6 bases; bases outside gene matches: 9. The germline CDR1 and CDR2 sequences are SGHTA and FQGNSA. In DNA form, the CDR3 reads TGTGCCAGCAGCCTTCTTAGCGGGAGCCTCGATACGCAGTATTTT. As protein: CASSLLSGSLDTQYF.

The chain couples TRBV19 to TRBJ1-1; the D is unclear. V was cut by 5 bases and J by 11 bases, with 3 bases left in between. The CDR3 has 8 residues. Germline loops: CDR1 LNHDA, CDR2 SQIVND (reference sequence). The CDR3 nucleotides read TGTGCCAGTAGTCTGGCTTTCTTT. It codes for CASSLAFF.

The rearrangement links TRBV14 to TRBJ2-7; D is perhaps TRBD2 (5 bases). V was cut by 0 bases and J by 2 bases, with 14 bases left in between. Germline V CDR1 and CDR2: SGHDN, FVKESK. This CDR3 spans 16 amino acids. The CDR3 DNA is TGTGCCAGCAGCCAAGAAGACTCCAGCGGCGCCTACGAGCAGTACTTC. Protein: CASSQEDSSGAYEQYF.

The chain combines TRBV19 with TRBJ1-1; D unresolved. The ends were cut back, 6 bases at V and 7 bases at J, with 18 bases in the middle. The CDR3 loop spans 14 amino acids. The germline CDR1 and CDR2 sequences are LNHDA and SQIVND (reference sequence). The DNA of the CDR3 is TGTGCCAGTAGGAACGACCCCGAGGGAAATGAAGCTTTCTTT. Its protein is CASRNDPEGNEAFF.

The chain links TRBV6-5 to TRBJ2-1; D is possibly TRBD2 (5 bases). There are 15 residues in the CDR3. Germline V CDR1 and CDR2: MNHEY, SVGAGI. The V end was cut by 2 bases, the J end by 9 bases, with 17 bases between. CDR3 sequence: CASSYDPRGLFEQFF. CDR3 nucleotide sequence: TGTGCCAGCAGTTACGACCCCCGAGGACTGTTTGAGCAGTTCTTC.

This chain uses TRBV13 with TRBJ2-5, with 12 nucleotides matching TRBD2. Germline CDR1 and CDR2: PRHDT and FYEKMQ (reference sequence). The CDR3 consists of 15 residues. Losses at the gene ends were 5 bases for V and 3 bases for J; bases not matched to a gene: 4. CDR3 amino acids: CASSASGGAKETQYF. As DNA, the CDR3 is TGTGCCAGCAGCGCTAGCGGGGGGGCGAAAGAGACCCAGTACTTC.

V usage is TRBV6-5 and J usage is TRBJ2-5, with a possible D match to TRBD1 (6 bases). The J call may not be correct, given that the DNA end is closer to TRBJ2-7. Germline lookup yields CDR1 MNHEY and CDR2 SVGAGI. This CDR3 spans 14 amino acids. In nucleotides, the CDR3 is TGTGCCAGCAGGTCTACAGGGTCGCCGTACGAGCAGTACTTC. This gives the protein CASRSTGSPYEQYF.

The rearrangement joins TRBV11-2 to TRBJ2-1; D is unresolved. In germline, CDR1 is SGHAT, CDR2 FQNNGV. The CDR3 is 16 amino acids. Trimming shortened V by 1 base and J by 0 bases, and 10 bases separated the two germline ends. The CDR3 coding sequence is TGTGCCAGCAGCTTAGGCAGATCCAGCTCCTACAATGAGCAGTTCTTC. Amino acids: CASSLGRSSSYNEQFF.